The following is a TCR beta chain sequence with its context. This clonotype was detected many times. It lacks a known antigen. One base away there is no much larger clone; base qualities are not given. The TCR beta CDR3 regions were amplified from the RNA transcripts. For the first round of RT-PCR on the TCR CDR3, the HTBI primer set was used together with the Qiagen OneStep RT-PCR kit. A second multiplex PCR round built the libraries, followed by size selection and purification. The libraries were sequenced on an Illumina HiSeq2000 using paired-end 100 bp reads. The source study handled its data this way. SOAPnuke was used to process the raw data, throwing out any read that contained adapters or uncalled bases, had a mean Phred below 15, or lacked an exact constant-primer or identifier match. High-quality paired reads were merged with COPE v1.2.5, and unique nucleotide sequences were defined as clonotypes. Clonotypes were aligned to IMGT TRBV, TRBD and TRBJ reference segments using MiTCR v1.1. The analysis was restricted to V-J combinations with a frequency above 0.0001, which together covered 99% to 99.2% of the repertoires. The TCS score was defined as F50 (clonal expansion) divided by E x V (chaos), with BLOSUM62-based TCRdist calculated between CDR3 peptides within each V-J. Welch's t-statistics and random forest reduced around 510 V-J features to 10 to 15, which were used in a naive Bayes classifier (R e1071). TCRdb reprocessed the public reads (quality trimming at Q25 with fastp, clone calling with MiXCR) and kept in-frame beta chains. Each CDR3 protein appears once, grouped with its most common genes and DNA. Clone size and V and J calls follow TCRdb, not the original study. This sample lists 200,000 to 300,000 distinct CDR3 sequences; over 15% were detected once. The top ten clones comprise 28% of the sample.

Taken from cysteine to phenylalanine, the CDR3 has 13 residues. The CDR3 DNA has 39 bases and is translated from base 1. The germline ends are 6 bases apart after V is trimmed by 3 bases and J by 1 base. The germline V gene supplies CDR1 KGHSH and CDR2 LQKENI. The sample originates from a study of T cells in Graves' hyperthyroidism and ophthalmopathy (dated by TCRdb to 2018 to 2020). Notes on the research overall: Peripheral blood samples were taken at the time of initial diagnosis, prior to any treatment. A discovery cohort of roughly 100 patients, approximately 45 with Graves' ophthalmopathy and more than 55 with stable Graves' hyperthyroidism, was used to find distinguishing TCR V-J signatures. Whether ophthalmopathy could be predicted prospectively was tested in an independent validation cohort made up of roughly 20 hyperthyroidism patients plus 17 patients who later progressed to ophthalmopathy. For training and testing, the 80 to 100 patients in the discovery cohort were randomly divided in a 7:3 ratio. Thyroid tissue and blood T-cell repertoires from about six Graves' hyperthyroidism patients were also compared in the study. After sampling, hyperthyroidism patients received methimazole starting at 30 mg daily, and ophthalmopathy patients received high-dose intravenous methylprednisolone. According to the paper, TCR Vbeta CDR3 sequencing was carried out on 135 peripheral blood samples, which came from approximately 41 ophthalmopathy, under 85 hyperthyroidism and about 17 progressor patients. The paper as a whole reports these results and caveats: Blood samples also contained most of the expanded thyroid clonotypes (frequency above 0.001), which suggests that blood repertoires may reflect thyroid immune responses. A model built on a 13 V-J signature distinguished ophthalmopathy from stable hyperthyroidism, reaching about 88% sensitivity and 81.08% specificity in cross-validation and 80%/75% in testing. In validation, the model predicted progression to ophthalmopathy with about 71% sensitivity and around 72% specificity, a median of 6.5 months before onset. Sample size was not statistically predetermined, and investigators were not blinded to group allocation.

In the ophthalmopathy patients, disease was moderately to severely active, with a Clinical Activity Score of 3 or more, a NOSPECS grade of 4 or more, and a duration of less than 3 months. Exclusion was applied to patients with uncontrolled infections, other autoimmune diseases, pregnancy or lactation. Diagnoses relied on clinical symptoms, serum thyroxine and TRAb, thyroid ultrasound and orbital computed tomography. Ficoll-Paque density gradient centrifugation was used to isolate PBMCs from under 11 ml of fresh peripheral blood. Total RNA was extracted with Trizol reagent, and quality was checked on an Agilent 2100 Bioanalyzer.

This clonotype was obtained from a woman aged 18-35 years with Graves' ophthalmopathy. The rearranged segments are TRBV18 and TRBJ1-1, with an unclear D gene assignment. The sequenced sample consisted of blood. The bases are TGTGCCAGCTCACCGGCCCAGAACACTGAAGCTTTCTTT. This yields the protein CASSPAQNTEAFF.